This T cell receptor beta chain was sequenced for a study of CD8 T cells in Susac syndrome. When the RNA was reverse transcribed, random hexamers were used with an input of 0.5 to 1 ug. TCRdb fed the immunoSEQ multiplex PCR reads into MiXCR, producing one record per CDR3 protein. The table has over 300,000 distinct CDR3 sequences, 90% to 95% seen once; the top ten hold 0.065%. The specimen was CD4+ T cells from PBMCs. The sequence derives from a human donor with multiple sclerosis.

CDR3 sequence (DNA): TGTGCCAGCAGCTTAAGTAGCGGGGTCACCGGGGAGCTGTTTTTT. It yields the protein CASSLSSGVTGELFF. The chain couples TRBV7-9 to TRBJ2-2, with TRBD2 identical over 8 bases. The CDR3 spans 15 residues. From germline, CDR1 is SEHNR and CDR2 FQNEAQ (reference sequence). V was pared by 2 bases and J by 4 bases, with 3 bases of the junction left unmatched.